The present entry profiles one T cell receptor beta chain with its context. Its antigen remains unidentified. No base-level quality is on record; no much larger clone is a single base apart. The cohort was made up of roughly 670 healthy bone marrow donors. Cohort members were all nominally healthy when sampled, although unrecorded immune exposures were likely present. The donor tested CMV seronegative and was one of the 352 seronegative cohort members. A peripheral blood sample was provided by each donor, and peripheral blood mononuclear cells were used for TCR beta sequencing. The Qiagen DNeasy Blood Extraction Kit was used to extract genomic DNA from the blood cell samples. Library preparation was by the immunoSEQ multiplex PCR assay. A mixture of 60 forward primers for TCR Vbeta segments and 13 reverse primers for TCR Jbeta segments was used in the multiplex PCR. Amplification of the CDR3 region of rearranged TCR beta genes was performed with a multiplex PCR assay on genomic DNA. The Illumina HiSeq System was used to sequence the amplified TCR beta libraries as 87-base-pair reads. Turning to the authors' computational methods: Across the 500 to 850 repertoires, a later analysis counted 78 million or so unique TCR beta chains, approximately 12 million of which were shared by at least two donors. To remove PCR and sequencing errors, raw reads were error-corrected and collapsed into unique sequences using a nearest-neighbor algorithm that merged closely related sequences. To assign V, D and J gene segments, CDR3 sequences were aligned to IMGT reference sequences. For a sequence to be retained, a match of at least six nucleotides to both a V gene segment and a J gene segment was required. A rearrangement was called productive if the CDR3 had no stop codons and remained in frame with V and J, and every other rearrangement was called non-productive. Following IMGT convention, CDR3 was defined as the stretch from the second conserved V-encoded cysteine to the conserved J-encoded phenylalanine. Sequences without an unambiguous match to a single V gene segment were excluded from the earlier analysis of 587 of the donors. In an earlier analysis of about 590 of the donors, a V segment was called functional when productive rearrangements were above 56.7%, and segregating when the standard deviation between donors exceeded 5%. A statistical classification framework was developed to diagnose cytomegalovirus status using the catalog of TCR beta chain sequences. V and J gene assignment, in a later analysis, came from comparing TCR nucleotide sequences with IMGT/GENE-DB human TR gene sequences. Using the TCRdist pipeline, a later analysis assigned CDR3 sequences along with most-parsimonious VDJ recombination scenarios. In a later analysis, each TCR beta chain was defined by its CDR3 amino acid sequence together with its V-gene family, and reads without a unique V-gene family were excluded. To address suspected cross-contamination and a sequencing artifact, a later analysis removed roughly 580 highly shared, low-generation-probability nucleotide sequences. A later analysis calculated a clonal expansion index for each public chain from normalized within-repertoire ranks of inferred template counts. Generation probabilities in a later analysis came from a VDJ recombination model fitted to out-of-frame rearrangements, and those results were checked against IGoR. In a later analysis, hypergeometric tests were used to score TCR-TCR, TCR-HLA and TCR-CMV co-occurrence, with a repertoire-size bias correction applied to TCR pairs. A later analysis estimated false discovery rates by permuting HLA or CMV assignments 20 times. A later analysis grouped co-occurring TCRs with DBSCAN, adding TCRdist sequence similarity when clustering within HLA-allele-positive subsets. Repertoires with fewer than 30,000 or more than 120,000 public chains were left out of co-occurrence clustering, as were four to six repertoires with anomalous nucleotide sharing. TCRdb took this table from immuneACCESS and kept in-frame rearrangements with V and J called. Such tables lack part of the clones; where checked against another copy, unresolved V genes explain under half of the gap, and the rest is unexplained. V, J and clone size were drawn from that table, and D and trimming were deduced from the DNA. This sample gives about 160,000 clones in total; approximately 86% of them show up just once. About 2% of the sample belongs to the ten largest clones.

The data were obtained in a study of cytomegalovirus exposure and HLA in healthy donors (dated by TCRdb to the late 2010s). Context from the whole study: An earlier analysis of 587 of the donors reported approximately 280 Gb of sequence data and about 120 million unique TCR beta sequences obtained from roughly 170 million T cells. About 300 gigabases of sequencing data and approximately 80 million unique TCR sequences were included in an early release covering about 620 HLA-typed donors. Of the 350 to 450 genotyped donors, about 84% fell in the genetic ancestry cluster associated with self-reported Caucasian donors. The study was designed to test whether signatures of past pathogen exposure could be identified by cataloging public T cell receptors. The study used immunosequencing to profile the T cell repertoires of approximately 650 subjects and linked those repertoires to cytomegalovirus serostatus. Besides the first cohort of hundreds of subjects, a separate validation cohort made up of over 95 different subjects was used. High-throughput TCR immunosequencing, statistical association of individual TCRs with disease status, and machine learning were combined to predict cytomegalovirus infection status. A later analysis re-examined previously published TCR beta repertoires from about 700 donors and added high-resolution HLA genotyping to investigate patterns of TCR occurrence. The later analysis used no new phenotypic data to find candidate immune exposures, relying instead on TCR beta sequences and their occurrence across donors. In an earlier analysis of 587 of the donors, high-throughput TCR beta sequencing was used to judge whether each TCR beta V gene segment behaved as functional or pseudogenic. Alongside the repertoire data, information on donor age, sex, ethnicity and CMV serostatus was compiled. A later genetic analysis took genome-wide SNP genotypes for about 60% of the roughly 670 donors and used that subset as a discovery cohort. All discovery cohort repertoires had been generated using a single sequencing platform. Both class I and class II loci were covered by HLA typing, at four-digit resolution. The number of donors typed differed by locus, with about 629-640 for A, B, C, DRB1 and DQB1, around 500 for DQA1, approximately 580 for DPA1, and around 460 for DPB1. Four to six DR-DQ haplotypes were handled as single units for association and clustering, since linkage in the cohort was strong. Across 398 genotyped donors of the cohort, an average of roughly 200,000 unique TCR beta nucleotide sequences per donor were sequenced, and roughly 20% of those sequences were non-productive. Points the paper makes about the study in general: Because HLA typing was missing for some donors at each locus, association tests included only the typed subset. In an earlier analysis of 587 of the donors, most TCR beta V segments were observed in productive rearrangements about 87% or about 30% of the time, broadly matching IMGT annotations. Roughly 17 rarely observed V segments, including chromosome 9 orphons, were excluded from the earlier analysis of about 500 of the donors because counts were too low. Across donors, most TCR sequences were observed very rarely, whereas some public TCRs were present in many individuals. CMV serostatus was the only immune exposure information available for the cohort. According to a later analysis, parvovirus B19, influenza, CMV and Epstein-Barr virus appeared linked to several top co-occurrence clusters. V-gene and J-gene trimming of TCR beta chains was associated with a missense DCLRE1C variant in a later genetic analysis, and the association was replicated in an independent cohort. In vitro tests confirmed that a few of the cytomegalovirus-associated TCR beta chains recognize cytomegalovirus antigens. In this cohort, only TCR beta chains were sequenced, and detectable features were limited by the absence of alpha or paired-chain data. A further reported finding was that TCR beta sequences accurately predicted the HLA-A and HLA-B alleles for most subjects in the first cohort. Roughly uniform sequencing depth across donors was assumed in presence/absence analyses, although this assumption may not hold. When HLA alleles, especially DR and DQ, strongly co-occurred, attributing TCR associations to individual alleles was difficult. At a false discovery rate of 0.05, a later analysis linked 15,000 to 20,000 TCR beta sequences to specific HLA alleles. In a later analysis, TCR association rates were found to vary across HLA loci, with the most associated TCRs seen for DRB1 alleles and the fewest for HLA-C alleles. The classifier was reported to diagnose cytomegalovirus status with high specificity and sensitivity in both the original and validation cohorts. A cluster of highly shared sequence variants was judged likely to represent a technical artifact of the sequencing pipeline. Linkage disequilibrium might explain the correlated functional status among segregating V segments, but an unknown experimental factor could not be excluded. In the study, about 150 TCR beta chains were listed as associated with cytomegalovirus. A later genetic analysis reported fewer N-insertions in productive TCRs among donors in an Asian-associated ancestry cluster than the roughly 700-donor mean. It was suggested by the authors that the approach could potentially be generalized to other disease states and immunological phenotypes. In a later analysis, most CMV-associated TCR beta chains were found to appear HLA-restricted, with HLA associations seemingly driven largely by CMV exposure. In a later analysis, HLA-associated TCR beta chains showed more clonal expansion and lower generation probabilities than non-associated chains that were equally common.

The receptor comes from a woman younger than 35 in good health and CMV-seronegative. Material: PBMCs.

The DNA reads TGTGCCAGCAGCGCCTCGGGAGTTCCTTCCTACAATGAGCAGTTCTTC. It codes for CASSASGVPSYNEQFF. The rearranged segments are TRBV9 and TRBJ2-1; the D gene is perhaps TRBD2, on 6 matching bases. V loses 3 bases of germline sequence and J loses 1 base, and the interval between the two ends is 14 bases. The germline V gene supplies CDR1 SGDLS and CDR2 YYNGEE. Including the terminal cysteine and phenylalanine, the CDR3 comprises 16 residues. Solely the CDR3 DNA is kept, with 48 bases framed from the first base.